The 10 T cell receptor beta chains given below trace back to one sample, sequenced in a study of CD8 T cells in ankylosing spondylitis. General study findings and limits: Made up of under ten highly homologous variants, a TCR beta motif appeared characteristic of ankylosing spondylitis blood.

Their antigen targets remain unknown. TCRdb re-called the 5' RACE reads with MiXCR, one entry per CDR3 protein. The data contain about 450,000 distinct CDR3 sequences, around 26% of them singletons. The specimen sequenced was blood, either unsorted or a sorted T cell fraction (not recorded which). These receptor sequences come from a male donor with ankylosing spondylitis.

A few counts support this clonotype. V usage is TRBV5-6 and J usage is TRBJ1-2; D not resolved. Between the trimmed V and J ends, which lost 0 bases and 8 bases, there was a span of 11 bases. CDR3 length: 13 residues. The V gene's germline CDR1 is SGHDT and CDR2 YYEEEE. In DNA form, the CDR3 reads TGTGCCAGCAGCTTGGGAAGGGTCCAGGGCTACACCTTC. It yields the protein CASSLGRVQGYTF.

V is TRBV20-1 and J is TRBJ2-3, with D possibly matching TRBD2 (6 bases). V lost 5 bases, J lost 1 base, and 10 bases lay in between. Looked up from germline, CDR1 is DFQATT and CDR2 is SNEGSKA (reference sequence). The CDR3 runs 13 residues. For the CDR3, the DNA is TGCAGTGCTGGACTATGGGGCACAGATACGCAGTATTTT. Its translation: CSAGLWGTDTQYF.

The gene calls are TRBV5-1 and TRBJ2-7; the match to TRBD2 covers 12 bases. From germline, CDR1 is SGHRS and CDR2 YFSETQ. V gave up 4 bases and J gave up 3 bases; unmatched junction bases: 8. There are 16 residues in the CDR3. The DNA for the CDR3 is TGCGCCAGCAGCCAAGGGACTAGCGGGCAACGCTACGAGCAGTACTTC. As protein: CASSQGTSGQRYEQYF.

This clonotype showed up just a few times. The chain has TRBV7-2 and TRBJ1-6; a weak D match, TRBD1 (5 bases). The CDR3 has 15 residues. The V gene lost 7 bases and the J gene lost 4 bases, with 14 bases spanning the gap. Per germline, CDR1 SGHTA and CDR2 FQGNSA. The CDR3 sequence is CASNPGRPYNSPLHF. In DNA, the CDR3 is TGTGCCAGCAACCCGGGACGGCCATATAATTCACCCCTCCACTTT.

This chain connects TRBV12-3 or TRBV12-4 to TRBJ2-4; 7 bases agree with TRBD2. Trimming removed 7 bases from V and 3 bases from J; junction bases left unmatched: 12. The CDR3 length is 16 residues. CDR3 DNA sequence: TGTGCCAGCAAACCCCCAGGCGGGAGCGGCAAAAACATTCAGTACTTC. Its translation: CASKPPGGSGKNIQYF.

The sample holds a few counts of this clonotype. J is TRBJ1-4 and V is TRBV29-1; TRBD1 matches at 9 bases. The CDR3 loop spans 15 amino acids. In germline, CDR1 is SQVTM, CDR2 ANQGSEA. Losses at the gene ends were 6 bases for V and 7 bases for J; bases not matched to a gene: 12. CDR3 bases: TGCAGCGTCTCGACAGGGGGTACGAAAACTGAAAAACTGTTTTTT. This gives the protein CSVSTGGTKTEKLFF.

In its sample, this clonotype was seen once. V is TRBV7-9 and J is TRBJ2-5, with 8 nucleotides matching TRBD2. The V segment lost 4 bases and the J segment 2 bases; nucleotides outside the gene matches: 12. The CDR3 contains 17 residues. Germline V gene sequence: CDR1 SEHNR, CDR2 FQNEAQ (reference sequence). CDR3 in amino acids: CASSSYLGVAGQETQYF. The CDR3 DNA is TGTGCCAGCAGCTCCTACCTTGGGGTAGCGGGGCAAGAGACCCAGTACTTC.

The rearrangement joins TRBV7-6 to TRBJ2-1; D is perhaps TRBD2 (6 bases). CDR1 and CDR2 from the germline V gene are SGHVS and FNYEAQ. V gave up 0 bases and J gave up 0 bases, with 12 bases separating them. The CDR3 has 17 residues. The CDR3 DNA reads TGTGCCAGCAGCTTAGCCGGGACTGGGAGCTCCTACAATGAGCAGTTCTTC. The encoded protein is CASSLAGTGSSYNEQFF.

V and J are TRBV29-1 and TRBJ1-2, with a tentative D call TRBD1 (5 bases). V lost 4 bases and J lost 5, with 14 bases in between. This CDR3 is 13 amino acids long. Per the germline V gene, CDR1 is SQVTM and CDR2 is ANQGSEA. The CDR3 nucleotides read TGCAGCGTTGGGACACCAGGAGGGTATGGCTACACCTTC. It codes for CSVGTPGGYGYTF.

The J gene is TRBJ1-1, the V gene TRBV5-6; 9 nucleotides line up with TRBD1. This CDR3 region has 15 residues. Trimming took 4 bases from V and 10 from J; bases not matched to a gene: 14. The germline V gene has CDR1 SGHDT and CDR2 YYEEEE. The CDR3 reads CASSGNYGTGRVAFF. The CDR3 nucleotides read TGTGCCAGCAGCGGCAATTACGGGACAGGGAGGGTAGCTTTCTTT.